The clone carrying this TCR beta chain was picked up a small number of times. The antigen is undetermined. The sample belongs to a study of CD8 T cells in ankylosing spondylitis. Findings and limits, study-wide: With a CD8+ phenotype, disease-linked clones were relatively rare in peripheral blood. Several highly homologous variants formed a TCR beta motif that appeared characteristic of ankylosing spondylitis blood.

For TCR beta, libraries came from quantitative 5'-RACE with molecular barcodes. TCRdb fed the 5' RACE reads into MiXCR, producing one record per CDR3 protein. The data hold 290,000 or so distinct CDR3 sequences, with around 20% observed a single time. This CDR3 has 15 residues. Between the trimmed V and J ends, which lost 4 bases and 2 bases, there was a span of 15 bases. The germline V gene encodes CDR1 DFQATT and CDR2 SNEGSKA (reference sequence). The sequence was obtained from a female donor with ankylosing spondylitis or in good health (not recorded which). Sequencing was carried out using blood, either unsorted or a sorted T cell fraction (not recorded which). The chain is built from TRBV20-1 and TRBJ2-1; no reliable D call. The chain's CDR3 is CSAIFDRTAYNEQFF. The CDR3 DNA sequence: TGCAGTGCTATATTTGATCGGACGGCCTACAATGAGCAGTTCTTC.